A single sample is the source of the 17 T cell receptor beta chains below, sequenced in a study of T cell responses to AZD1222 COVID-19 vaccine. Method: immunoSEQ multiplex PCR; TCRdb's copy keeps in-frame clones and lacks some. The sample holds approximately 120,000 clones; 80% to 95% are singletons and the top ten take approximately 4.2%. Sequenced material: peripheral blood, taken on day 0 of AZD1222 vaccination. These receptors all come from an adult in good health.

This chain links TRBV9 with TRBJ2-3, with 10 bases that match TRBD2. The CDR3 length is 17 residues. Germline V lookup: CDR1 SGDLS, CDR2 YYNGEE. V lost 2 bases, J lost 0 bases, and 6 bases stayed unmatched. The CDR3 sequence: CASSVSSGGGSTDTQYF. The CDR3 region has the DNA TGTGCCAGCAGCGTCTCTAGCGGGGGCGGTAGCACAGATACGCAGTATTTT.

The chain is built from TRBV30 and TRBJ1-2, with D maybe TRBD1 (5 bases). Trimming cost V 4 bases and J 2 bases, with 11 bases left between them. The CDR3 totals 13 residues. Per the germline V gene, CDR1 is GTSNPN and CDR2 is SVGIG (reference sequence). The DNA for the CDR3 is TGTGCCTGGACCCTGGGACGGAACTATGGCTACACCTTC. Translating it yields CAWTLGRNYGYTF.

CDR3 sequence: CASSYSVLTPNYGYTF. The CDR3 bases are TGTGCCAGCAGTTACTCGGTTCTTACTCCAAACTATGGCTACACCTTC. The rearrangement uses TRBV6-5 and TRBJ1-2; D not resolved. V was pared by 0 bases and J by 2 bases, with 13 bases between. The CDR3 has 16 residues. Germline-derived CDR1 and CDR2 are MNHEY and SVGAGI.

The chain links TRBV7-2 to TRBJ1-4; D ambiguous. Trimming pared 1 base from V and 5 bases from J, leaving 11 bases between. The CDR3 length is 15 residues. CDR1 and CDR2 from the germline V gene are SGHTA and FQGNSA. CDR3 sequence (DNA): TGTGCCAGCAGCTTAGGGGGAATACAGAATGAAAAACTGTTTTTT. This codes for CASSLGGIQNEKLFF. The full variable domain, its missing parts supplied by reference TRBV7-2 and TRBJ1-4, is GAGVSQSPSNKVTEKGKDVELRCDPISGHTALYWYRQSLGQGLEFLIYFQGNSAPDKSGLPSDRFSAERTGGSVSTLTIQRTQQEDSAVYLCASSLGGIQNEKLFFGSGTQLSVL.

The genes are TRBV7-3 and TRBJ2-6, with D hard to call. Germline V gives CDR1 SGHTA, CDR2 FQGTGA. V lost 1 base to trimming and J lost 4 bases, with 20 bases between them. The CDR3 is 19 residues long. The CDR3 DNA reads as TGTGCCAGCAGCTTAAAAACAGAAACCCTTAGTCTGGGGGCCAACGTCCTGACTTTC. Translated, it gives CASSLKTETLSLGANVLTF. Drawing the rest from reference TRBV7-3 and TRBJ2-6, the complete variable domain is GAGVSQTPSNKVTEKGKYVELRCDPISGHTALYWYRQSLGQGPEFLIYFQGTGAADDSGLPNDRFFAVRPEGSVSTLKIQRTERGDSAVYLCASSLKTETLSLGANVLTFGAGSRLTVL.

This rearrangement joins TRBV6-5 to TRBJ2-7; D uncertain. The germline CDR1 and CDR2 sequences are MNHEY and SVGAGI. V lost 0 bases and J lost 3, with 9 bases in between. This CDR3 region has 14 residues. CDR3 DNA: TGTGCCAGCAGTTACTCGTACTCGGACTACGAGCAGTACTTC. Protein: CASSYSYSDYEQYF.

CDR3 bases: TGTGCCAGCAGCTCTGAAGTTGCAACTAATGAAAAACTGTTTTTT. This translates into CASSSEVATNEKLFF. V and J are TRBV5-4 and TRBJ1-4; D gene unclear. The length of the CDR3 is 15 residues. Germline V CDR1 and CDR2: SGHNT, YYREEE (reference sequence). The V gene lost 3 bases and the J gene lost 0 bases, with 9 bases spanning the gap. Together with reference TRBV5-4 and TRBJ1-4, the CDR3 gives the full variable domain: ETGVTQSPTHLIKTRGQQVTLRCSSQSGHNTVSWYQQALGQGPQFIFQYYREEENGRGNFPPRFSGLQFPNYSSELNVNALELDDSALYLCASSSEVATNEKLFFGSGTQLSVL.

The chain joins TRBV7-9 to TRBJ1-4; D remains ambiguous. The V gene lost 0 bases and the J gene lost 10 bases, with 12 bases spanning the gap. The CDR3 spans 14 residues. The germline CDR1 and CDR2 sequences are SEHNR and FQNEAQ (reference sequence). CDR3 sequence (DNA): TGTGCCAGCAGCTTAGCTGCAGCCGGTCGAAAACTGTTTTTT. This sequence encodes CASSLAAAGRKLFF.

The V call is TRBV7-2, the J call TRBJ1-1; weak D call: TRBD1 (5 bases). V lost 0 bases and J 0 bases, leaving 5 bases between the germline ends. Germline CDR1 and CDR2: SGHTA and FQGNSA. CDR3 size: 14 residues. CDR3: CASSLAGVNTEAFF. The CDR3 region has the DNA TGTGCCAGCAGCTTAGCGGGGGTGAACACTGAAGCTTTCTTT.

This CDR3 reads CASSSTGDGVSEAFF. The CDR3 coding sequence is TGTGCCAGCAGCTCCACAGGGGACGGGGTTTCTGAAGCTTTCTTT. The chain combines TRBV13 with TRBJ1-1; the match to TRBD1 covers 7 bases. Germline V gene lookup returns CDR1 PRHDT and CDR2 FYEKMQ (reference sequence). The CDR3 runs to 15 residues. V was pared by 4 bases and J by 6 bases, with 11 bases of the junction left unmatched.

This chain links TRBV12-3 or TRBV12-4 with TRBJ1-1; possible D gene TRBD1, 6 bases. The CDR3 covers 13 residues. The V and J ends lost 1 base and 9 bases respectively, with 12 bases between them. CDR3 residues: CASSLGSGDKAFF. The CDR3 DNA reads TGTGCCAGCAGTTTAGGGTCGGGGGACAAAGCTTTCTTT.

This rearrangement joins TRBV9 to TRBJ1-2; D call uncertain. Germline assignment: CDR1 SGDLS and CDR2 YYNGEE. Trimming took off 0 bases at V and 0 bases at J, with 12 bases between the two ends. CDR3 length: 16 residues. This CDR3 is CASSVGTGNPNYGYTF. As DNA, the CDR3 is TGTGCCAGCAGCGTAGGGACGGGTAATCCTAACTATGGCTACACCTTC.

This chain uses TRBV7-2 with TRBJ2-7, with no clear D. This CDR3 comprises 13 residues. Trimming took 0 bases from V and 3 from J, leaving 6 bases between them. CDR1 SGHTA and CDR2 FQGNSA come from the germline V gene. CDR3 sequence reads: CASSLAVNYEQYF. The CDR3 DNA is TGTGCCAGCAGCTTAGCGGTTAACTACGAGCAGTACTTC. The variable domain in full, completed from reference TRBV7-2 and TRBJ2-7, reads GAGVSQSPSNKVTEKGKDVELRCDPISGHTALYWYRQSLGQGLEFLIYFQGNSAPDKSGLPSDRFSAERTGGSVSTLTIQRTQQEDSAVYLCASSLAVNYEQYFGPGTRLTVT.

About this clone: The same CDR3 is also encoded by other DNA sequences in this sample. This chain connects TRBV19 to TRBJ1-1; no clear D. The CDR3 covers 14 residues. From germline, CDR1 is LNHDA and CDR2 SQIVND (reference sequence). Trimming stripped 1 base from V and 0 bases from J, with 6 bases between. This chain's CDR3 is CASSIAGLNTEAFF. CDR3 bases: TGTGCCAGTAGTATAGCGGGCCTGAACACTGAAGCTTTCTTT.

The rearrangement links TRBV3-1 (or the pseudogene TRBV3-2) to TRBJ2-6, with D perhaps matching TRBD2 (7 bases). Per germline, CDR1 LGHDT and CDR2 YNNKEL (reference sequence). This CDR3 region has 17 residues. Trimming removed 4 bases from V and 2 bases from J, with 15 bases in between. CDR3 in DNA: TGTGCCAGCAGCCTCCTGGGGGGGGCGCCTGGGGCCAACGTCCTGACTTTC. This codes for CASSLLGGAPGANVLTF.

The rearrangement joins TRBV7-8 to TRBJ2-5; 11 bases match TRBD1. V lost 3 bases, J lost 2 bases, and 2 bases stayed unmatched. Germline V gene lookup returns CDR1 SGHVS and CDR2 FQNEAQ. The length of the CDR3 is 15 residues. The CDR3 sequence is CASSFGTGGQETQYF. The CDR3 DNA reads TGTGCCAGCAGCTTTGGGACAGGGGGGCAAGAGACCCAGTACTTC.

The chain employs TRBV6-5 and TRBJ2-3, with D uncertain. The germline CDR1 and CDR2 sequences are MNHEY and SVGAGI. The length of the CDR3 is 12 residues. V lost 5 bases and J lost 4, with 7 bases in between. The CDR3 sequence: CASSNLADTQYF. In DNA, the CDR3 is TGTGCCAGCAGTAACCTTGCAGATACGCAGTATTTT.